This entry lists 8 T cell receptor beta chains sequenced from one sample in a study of blood T cell repertoires in COVID-19. Clones were read by immunoSEQ multiplex PCR, and TCRdb kept only the in-frame ones, dropping some. The sample consists of about 180,000 clones, roughly 87% of them appearing once. Input material: peripheral blood. The receptors here all came from a woman in her 70s with COVID-19, enrolled during active disease.

The gene calls are TRBV5-4 and TRBJ2-7; tentative D call: TRBD2 (5 bases). There are 15 residues in the CDR3. The germline V gene encodes CDR1 SGHNT and CDR2 YYREEE (reference sequence). Trimming took 0 bases from V and 0 from J, leaving 10 bases between them. DNA for the CDR3: TGTGCCAGCAGCTTGGGACTACCGAGCTCCTACGAGCAGTACTTC. As protein: CASSLGLPSSYEQYF.

This clone occurred a few times. Distinct nucleotide sequences in the sample also encode this CDR3. This chain connects TRBV6-5 to TRBJ2-7; 7 bases agree with TRBD1. CDR1 is MNHEY, CDR2 SVGAGI, per germline. The CDR3 runs to 14 residues. V was pared by 2 bases and J by 3 bases, with 4 bases of the junction left unmatched. CDR3 nucleotides: TGTGCCAGCAGTTACGGCCAGGGGGTCTACGAGCAGTACTTC. It encodes CASSYGQGVYEQYF.

The chain has TRBV19 and TRBJ2-6; 7 bases align to TRBD2. Germline V gives CDR1 LNHDA, CDR2 SQIVND (reference sequence). The V segment lost 8 bases and the J segment 0 bases; nucleotides outside the gene matches: 13. CDR3 length: 18 residues. CDR3 region: CASEGIAGRPSGANVLTF. DNA for the CDR3: TGTGCCAGTGAGGGAATAGCGGGCCGCCCCTCTGGGGCCAACGTCCTGACTTTC. Filled out from reference TRBV19 and TRBJ2-6, the complete variable domain reads DGGITQSPKYLFRKEGQNVTLSCEQNLNHDAMYWYRQDPGQGLRLIYYSQIVNDFQKGDIAEGYSVSREKKESFPLTVTSAQKNPTAFYLCASEGIAGRPSGANVLTFGAGSRLTVL.

The chain joins TRBV19 to TRBJ1-1; 7 positions match TRBD1. This CDR3 spans 17 amino acids. Trimming at V came to 9 bases and at J to 1 base, leaving 17 bases not matched to a gene. Germline V CDR1 and CDR2: LNHDA, SQIVND (reference sequence). CDR3 nucleotide sequence: TGTGCCAGCGTAGTAAAAGACGCGGGACAGTCGAACACTGAAGCTTTCTTT. It is translated as CASVVKDAGQSNTEAFF.

This clone has just a few counts. The J gene is TRBJ2-7, the V gene TRBV28, with 12 bases identical to TRBD2. The CDR3 contains 14 residues. V shed 5 bases and J 2 bases; nucleotides not matched to a gene: 1. The V gene's germline CDR1 is MDHEN and CDR2 SYDVKM. CDR3 protein: CASSLAGGTYEQYF. The CDR3 nucleotides are TGTGCCAGCAGTCTAGCGGGAGGGACCTACGAGCAGTACTTC.

V and J are TRBV29-1 and TRBJ1-1; 8 positions match TRBD1. The length of the CDR3 is 12 residues. Per germline, CDR1 SQVTM and CDR2 ANQGSEA. Trimming cost V 3 bases and J 4 bases; bases outside gene matches: 1. The CDR3 DNA follows: TGCAGCGTTGAGACAGGGGTCACTGAAGCTTTCTTT. It yields the protein CSVETGVTEAFF.

The chain is built from TRBV7-2 and TRBJ2-1; 7 bases fit TRBD2. Germline CDR1 SGHTA, CDR2 FQGNSA. The CDR3 runs 13 residues. V lost 5 bases, J lost 9 bases, and 7 bases stayed unmatched. The CDR3 region has the DNA TGTGCCAGCAGCATTAGCGGGCGGACTGAGCAGTTCTTC. Its translation: CASSISGRTEQFF. The variable domain in full, with the rest retrieved from reference TRBV7-2 and TRBJ2-1, is GAGVSQSPSNKVTEKGKDVELRCDPISGHTALYWYRQSLGQGLEFLIYFQGNSAPDKSGLPSDRFSAERTGGSVSTLTIQRTQQEDSAVYLCASSISGRTEQFFGPGTRLTVL.

This clone has more than one count but fewer than ten. The chain recombines TRBV6-5 with TRBJ1-2; D ambiguous. Trimming took off 0 bases at V and 7 bases at J, with 12 bases between the two ends. Germline values: CDR1 MNHEY, CDR2 SVGAGI. The CDR3 is 14 residues long. CDR3 region: CASSYSTLMAGYTF. DNA of the CDR3: TGTGCCAGCAGTTACTCGACTCTCATGGCTGGCTACACCTTC.